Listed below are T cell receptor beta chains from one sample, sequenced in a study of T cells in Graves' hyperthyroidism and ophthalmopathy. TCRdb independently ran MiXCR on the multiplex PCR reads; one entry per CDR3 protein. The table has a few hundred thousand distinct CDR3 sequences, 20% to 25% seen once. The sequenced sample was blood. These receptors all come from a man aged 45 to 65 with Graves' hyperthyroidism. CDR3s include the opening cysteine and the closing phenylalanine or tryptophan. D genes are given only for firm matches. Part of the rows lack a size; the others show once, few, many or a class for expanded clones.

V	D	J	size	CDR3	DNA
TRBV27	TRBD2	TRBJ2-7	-	CASRLAGYYEQYF	TGTGCCAGCAGACTAGCGGGCTACTACGAGCAGTACTTC
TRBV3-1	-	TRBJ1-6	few	CASSQVGMGSPLHF	TGTGCCAGCAGCCAAGTAGGGATGGGTTCACCCCTCCACTTT
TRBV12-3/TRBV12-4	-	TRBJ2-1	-	CASSLSVANEQFF	TGTGCCAGCAGTTTATCGGTAGCGAATGAGCAGTTCTTC
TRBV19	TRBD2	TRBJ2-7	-	CASSAASGRALYEQYF	TGTGCCAGTAGTGCGGCTAGCGGTAGGGCTCTCTACGAGCAGTACTTC
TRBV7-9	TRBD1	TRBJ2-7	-	CASSRDSVMWEQYF	TGTGCCAGCAGCCGGGACAGCGTGATGTGGGAGCAGTACTTC
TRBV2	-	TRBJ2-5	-	CASRLWVEETQYF	TGTGCCAGCAGATTATGGGTTGAAGAGACCCAGTACTTC
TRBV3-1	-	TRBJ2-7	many	CASSRRQGIYEQYF	TGTGCCAGCAGTCGAAGGCAGGGTATCTACGAGCAGTACTTC
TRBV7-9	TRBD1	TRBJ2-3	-	CASSPGQASSTDTQYF	TGTGCCAGCAGCCCTGGACAGGCTTCTAGCACAGATACGCAGTATTTT
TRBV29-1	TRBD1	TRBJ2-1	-	CSVEDQDREAYNEQFF	TGCAGCGTTGAAGATCAGGACAGGGAGGCCTACAATGAGCAGTTCTTC
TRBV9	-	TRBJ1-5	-	CASSAGQPGQPQHF	TGTGCCAGCAGCGCAGGGCAGCCAGGGCAGCCCCAGCATTTT
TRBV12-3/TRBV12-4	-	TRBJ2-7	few	CASSLTVEQYF	TGTGCCAGCAGTCTCACAGTCGAGCAGTACTTC
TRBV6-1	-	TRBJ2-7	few	CASSVPGDEQYF	TGTGCCAGCAGTGTCCCGGGGGACGAGCAGTACTTC
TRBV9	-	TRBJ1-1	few	CASSVEGETEAFF	TGTGCCAGCAGCGTAGAGGGGGAGACTGAAGCTTTCTTT
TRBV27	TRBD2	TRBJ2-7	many	CASGGTSGRHEQYF	TGTGCCAGCGGAGGGACTAGCGGGAGACACGAGCAGTACTTC
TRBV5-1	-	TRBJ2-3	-	CASSPFDGSTDTQYF	TGCGCCAGCAGCCCCTTCGACGGGAGCACAGATACGCAGTATTTT
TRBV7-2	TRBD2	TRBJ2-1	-	CASSSLLAGGPRYEQFF	TGTGCCAGCAGCTCCTTGCTAGCGGGAGGGCCGAGGTATGAGCAGTTCTTC
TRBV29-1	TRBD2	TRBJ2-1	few	CSVEGTSGRASLGQFF	TGCAGCGTAGAAGGGACTAGCGGGAGGGCATCATTGGGGCAGTTCTTC
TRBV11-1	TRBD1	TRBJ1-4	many	CASSATGGATNEKLFF	TGTGCCAGCAGCGCAACAGGGGGAGCAACTAATGAAAAACTGTTTTTT
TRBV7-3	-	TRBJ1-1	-	CASSFEGVGWTEAFF	TGTGCCAGCAGCTTCGAGGGGGTTGGGTGGACTGAAGCTTTCTTT
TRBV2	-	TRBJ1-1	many	CASSEGRARVTEAFF	TGTGCCAGCAGTGAAGGGAGGGCTCGGGTCACTGAAGCTTTCTTT
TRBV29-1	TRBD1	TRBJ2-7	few	CSVNQGAYEQYF	TGCAGCGTAAACCAGGGGGCCTACGAGCAGTACTTC
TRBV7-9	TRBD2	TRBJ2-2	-	CATHRTSGRVNTGELFF	TGTGCCACGCACCGGACTAGCGGGAGGGTGAACACCGGGGAGCTGTTTTTT
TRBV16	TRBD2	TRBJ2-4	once	CASSAILAAQYF	TGTGCCAGCAGCGCGATACTAGCGGCACAGTACTTC
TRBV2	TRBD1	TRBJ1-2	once	CASKTGTGDFYGYTF	TGTGCCAGCAAAACCGGGACAGGAGACTTCTATGGCTACACCTTC
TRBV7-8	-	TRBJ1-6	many	CASSLVRQERSYNSPLHF	TGTGCCAGCAGCTTGGTCCGACAGGAGCGCTCCTATAATTCACCCCTCCACTTT
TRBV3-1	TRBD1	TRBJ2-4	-	CASSQTTGGPVDIQYF	TGTGCCAGCAGCCAGACTACAGGGGGCCCCGTCGACATTCAGTACTTC
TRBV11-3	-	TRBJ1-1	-	CASSLVQQTPNTEAFF	TGTGCCAGCAGCTTAGTGCAACAGACCCCGAACACTGAAGCTTTCTTT
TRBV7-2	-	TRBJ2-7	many	CASSLKAVYEQYF	TGTGCCAGCAGCTTAAAAGCGGTCTACGAGCAGTACTTC
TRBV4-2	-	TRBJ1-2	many	CASSQDSQPDGYTF	TGTGCCAGCAGCCAAGATTCCCAGCCGGATGGCTACACCTTC
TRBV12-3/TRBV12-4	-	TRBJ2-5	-	CASRAGTPETQYF	TGTGCCAGCAGGGCCGGGACCCCAGAGACCCAGTACTTC
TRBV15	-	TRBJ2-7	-	CATSREQNSSYEQYF	TGTGCCACCAGCAGAGAACAGAACTCTTCCTACGAGCAGTACTTC
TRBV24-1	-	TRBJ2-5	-	CATSDGGGRETQYF	TGTGCCACCAGTGATGGAGGGGGCAGAGAGACCCAGTACTTC
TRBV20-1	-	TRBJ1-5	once	CSASTGDSNQPRHF	TGCAGTGCTAGCACGGGGGATAGCAATCAGCCCCGGCATTTT
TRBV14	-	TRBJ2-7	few	CASSQVLQSGSYEQYF	TGTGCCAGCAGCCAAGTGTTACAGTCCGGCTCCTACGAGCAGTACTTC
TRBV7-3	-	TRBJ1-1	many	CASSLTGGGGTEAFF	TGTGCCAGCAGCTTAACGGGGGGCGGCGGAACTGAAGCTTTCTTT
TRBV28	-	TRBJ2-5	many	CASSLGRGTQYF	TGTGCCAGCAGTTTGGGCCGAGGGACCCAGTACTTC
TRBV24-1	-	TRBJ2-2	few	CATMAPNTGELFF	TGTGCCACCATGGCCCCGAACACCGGGGAGCTGTTTTTT
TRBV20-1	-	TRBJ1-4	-	CSASPRAGINEKLFF	TGCAGTGCTAGCCCCAGGGCGGGGATAAATGAAAAACTGTTTTTT
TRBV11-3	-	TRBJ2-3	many	CASSAGQLLNTDTQYF	TGTGCCAGCAGCGCCGGACAGTTACTAAACACAGATACGCAGTATTTT
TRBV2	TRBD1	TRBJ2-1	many	CASSDGQGAYNEQFF	TGTGCCAGCAGTGACGGACAGGGGGCGTACAATGAGCAGTTCTTC
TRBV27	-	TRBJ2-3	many	CASSFQGTDTQYF	TGTGCCAGCAGTTTCCAGGGCACAGATACGCAGTATTTT
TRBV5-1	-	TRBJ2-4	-	CASSLTVAKNIQYF	TGCGCCAGCAGCTTGACAGTAGCCAAAAACATTCAGTACTTC
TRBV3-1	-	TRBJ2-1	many	CASSQGASSYNEQFF	TGTGCCAGCAGCCAAGGGGCGAGCTCCTACAATGAGCAGTTCTTC
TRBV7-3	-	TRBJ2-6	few	CASSPIAASGGANVLTF	TGTGCCAGCAGCCCCATAGCGGCCTCGGGTGGGGCCAACGTCCTGACTTTC
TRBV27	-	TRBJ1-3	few	CASSLRGVGGNTIYF	TGTGCCAGCAGTTTACGAGGGGTCGGGGGAAACACCATATATTTT
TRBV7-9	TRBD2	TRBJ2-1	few	CASVGASGSYNEQFF	TGTGCCAGCGTAGGGGCTAGCGGCTCCTACAATGAGCAGTTCTTC
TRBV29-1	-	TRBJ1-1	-	CSTMGTEAFF	TGCAGCACAATGGGCACTGAAGCTTTCTTT
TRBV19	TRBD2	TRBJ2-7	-	CASSPTSGSRSYEQYF	TGTGCCAGTAGTCCTACTAGCGGGAGCCGCTCCTACGAGCAGTACTTC
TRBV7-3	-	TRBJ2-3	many	CASSLTPLKGLDTQYF	TGTGCCAGCAGCTTAACCCCACTAAAGGGGTTAGATACGCAGTATTTT
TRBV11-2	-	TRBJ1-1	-	CASRFGTPMNTEAFF	TGTGCCAGCCGCTTTGGGACACCAATGAACACTGAAGCTTTCTTT
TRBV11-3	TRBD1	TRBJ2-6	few	CASSLGLGQTSSGANVLTF	TGTGCCAGCAGCTTAGGATTGGGACAGACCTCCTCTGGGGCCAACGTCCTGACTTTC
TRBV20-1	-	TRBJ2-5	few	CSAKTSETQYF	TGCAGTGCTAAAACATCAGAGACCCAGTACTTC
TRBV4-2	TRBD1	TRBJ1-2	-	CASSQQTGGYGYTF	TGTGCCAGCAGCCAACAGACAGGGGGATATGGCTACACCTTC